These T cell receptor beta chains were read from a single sample in a study of blood T cell repertoires in COVID-19. Sequenced by immunoSEQ multiplex PCR; TCRdb stores in-frame clones only, minus some. The table lists approximately 42,000 clones, roughly 73% of them singletons. The sample was peripheral blood. Source of these receptors: a man aged 80 or over with acute or convalescent COVID-19. Each CDR3 is given with its conserved first and last residue. D genes are given only for firm matches. Clone size is shown for a subset of rows, as once, few, many or a class of expanded clone.

TRBJ2-5,-,TRBV19,TRBD2,CASSIRLANQETQYF,TGTGCCAGTAGTATTCGACTAGCGAACCAAGAGACCCAGTACTTC
TRBJ2-3,-,TRBV3-1/TRBV3-2,TRBD2,CASSPGLAAPRDTQYF,TGTGCCAGCAGTCCGGGACTAGCGGCCCCCCGTGATACGCAGTATTTT
TRBJ1-4,-,TRBV5-5,-,CASSPWGPRGEKLFF,TGTGCCAGCAGCCCGTGGGGACCCAGGGGTGAAAAACTGTTTTTT
TRBJ2-1,few,TRBV5-1,TRBD2,CASSLAVRGLAGYNEQFF,TGCGCCAGCAGCTTGGCCGTCAGGGGACTAGCGGGATACAATGAGCAGTTCTTC
TRBJ1-5,-,TRBV6-1,-,CASSGIWAGPSGNQPQHF,TGTGCCAGCAGTGGGATTTGGGCAGGGCCATCTGGGAATCAGCCCCAGCATTTT
TRBJ2-7,-,TRBV2,TRBD1,CASDRGTYEQYF,TGTGCCAGTGACAGGGGTACCTACGAGCAGTACTTC
TRBJ2-1,few,TRBV7-9,TRBD2,CASRLAGGPNEQFF,TGTGCCAGCAGGCTAGCGGGAGGGCCAAATGAGCAGTTCTTC
TRBJ2-1,-,TRBV6-5,TRBD2,CASTLSGRGNEQFF,TGTGCCAGCACCCTTAGCGGGAGGGGCAATGAGCAGTTCTTC
TRBJ2-2,-,TRBV6-5,TRBD2,CASSYSGAGVAGELFF,TGTGCCAGCAGTTACTCGGGAGCGGGAGTGGCCGGGGAGCTGTTTTTT
TRBJ2-7,-,TRBV6-5,-,CASRKNPGPYEQYF,TGTGCCAGCAGGAAAAACCCAGGGCCCTACGAGCAGTACTTC
TRBJ1-3,-,TRBV5-8,-,CASSYRAGNTIYF,TGTGCCAGCAGCTACAGGGCTGGAAACACCATATATTTT
TRBJ2-5,-,TRBV5-1,TRBD1,CASSFLPGQGKETQYF,TGCGCCAGCAGCTTTTTACCGGGACAGGGGAAGGAGACCCAGTACTTC
TRBJ1-4,-,TRBV2,-,CASRRETATNEKLFF,TGTGCCAGCAGGCGGGAGACTGCAACTAATGAAAAACTGTTTTTT
TRBJ2-5,-,TRBV28,TRBD2,CASSRTSGRTIRQETQYF,TGTGCCAGCAGTCGGACTAGCGGGAGGACCATAAGGCAAGAGACCCAGTACTTC
TRBJ1-4,-,TRBV30,-,CAWLRGNEKLFF,TGTGCCTGGCTCAGGGGTAATGAAAAACTGTTTTTT
TRBJ2-1,many,TRBV9,TRBD2,CASSVSGKRDEQFF,TGTGCCAGCAGCGTCAGCGGGAAGAGGGATGAGCAGTTCTTC
TRBJ2-1,-,TRBV2,TRBD2,CASIREGPSNEQFF,TGTGCCAGCATACGGGAGGGCCCCTCGAATGAGCAGTTCTTC
TRBJ2-3,-,TRBV4-1,-,CASSQDLVATDTQYF,TGCGCCAGCAGCCAAGATCTAGTAGCTACGGATACGCAGTATTTT
TRBJ1-2,-,TRBV3-1/TRBV3-2,-,CASSQGTGLYGYTF,TGTGCCAGCAGCCAAGGTACAGGGCTCTATGGCTACACCTTC
TRBJ1-6,-,TRBV6-2/TRBV6-3,-,CASSDDRFGSPLHF,TGTGCCAGCAGTGATGACAGGTTCGGATCACCCCTCCACTTT
TRBJ2-7,-,TRBV7-2,TRBD1,CASSLDRGGHEQYF,TGTGCCAGCAGCTTGGACAGGGGGGGACACGAGCAGTACTTC
TRBJ2-7,once,TRBV4-2,TRBD2,CASSQDAGGGTEQYF,TGTGCCAGCAGCCAAGATGCGGGAGGAGGTACGGAGCAGTACTTC
TRBJ2-7,-,TRBV2,-,CASRRQTVSYEQYF,TGTGCCAGCCGGCGGCAGACAGTCTCCTACGAGCAGTACTTC
TRBJ2-7,-,TRBV4-3,-,CASSSTVGDEQYF,TGCGCCAGCTCTTCCACAGTCGGCGACGAGCAGTACTTC
TRBJ2-1,-,TRBV7-2,-,CASSIRQETYNEQFF,TGTGCCAGCAGCATAAGACAGGAGACCTACAATGAGCAGTTCTTC
TRBJ1-1,-,TRBV7-9,TRBD1,CASTRTGGDTEAFF,TGTGCCAGCACCCGGACAGGGGGGGACACTGAAGCTTTCTTT
TRBJ2-7,-,TRBV7-8,TRBD2,CASSIRLAGASYEQYF,TGTGCCAGCAGCATCCGACTAGCGGGCGCGTCCTACGAGCAGTACTTC
TRBJ2-5,-,TRBV2,TRBD2,CASRSGLAGGRETQYF,TGTGCCAGCAGGTCGGGACTAGCGGGAGGGCGGGAGACCCAGTACTTC
TRBJ2-1,-,TRBV28,TRBD2,CASSLRGTSGKEQFF,TGTGCCAGCAGTTTAAGAGGGACTAGCGGGAAAGAGCAGTTCTTC
TRBJ2-5,-,TRBV5-5,-,CASSFSNPETQYF,TGTGCCAGCAGCTTTAGTAATCCAGAGACCCAGTACTTC
TRBJ2-3,few,TRBV7-2,TRBD2,CASSLTTSGEATQYF,TGTGCCAGCAGCTTAACGACTAGCGGGGAGGCTACGCAGTATTTT
TRBJ2-2,once,TRBV4-1,-,CASSQERRGGELFF,TGCGCCAGCAGCCAAGAACGACGCGGCGGGGAGCTGTTTTTT
TRBJ1-3,-,TRBV7-8,-,CASSPTGAGNTIYF,TGTGCCAGCAGCCCAACGGGGGCTGGAAACACCATATATTTT
TRBJ2-3,few,TRBV7-9,TRBD2,CASSSPGLASGDTQYF,TGTGCCAGCAGCTCTCCGGGACTAGCAAGTGGAGATACGCAGTATTTT
TRBJ2-2,-,TRBV24-1,TRBD2,CATSDPGLGAGELFF,TGTGCCACCAGTGACCCGGGACTAGGCGCCGGGGAGCTGTTTTTT
TRBJ2-7,-,TRBV3-1/TRBV3-2,-,CASSQGQIYEQYF,TGTGCCAGCAGCCAAGGCCAGATCTACGAGCAGTACTTC
TRBJ2-7,-,TRBV6-1,-,CASSEVRGSYEQYF,TGTGCCAGCAGTGAAGTTCGCGGGTCCTACGAGCAGTACTTC
TRBJ2-2,-,TRBV5-1,-,CASSLLVTGELFF,TGCGCCAGCAGCTTGTTAGTCACCGGGGAGCTGTTTTTT
TRBJ2-7,once,TRBV5-1,TRBD1,CASSLVTGGYGEQYF,TGCGCCAGCAGCTTGGTCACAGGGGGCTATGGCGAGCAGTACTTC
TRBJ1-5,-,TRBV5-6,-,CASSLRTGSGNQPQHF,TGTGCCAGCAGCTTGCGCACAGGGTCGGGCAATCAGCCCCAGCATTTT
TRBJ2-7,-,TRBV11-2,-,CASSLRGALGGEQYF,TGTGCCAGCAGCTTACGGGGGGCGCTCGGGGGCGAGCAGTACTTC
TRBJ2-2,once,TRBV28,TRBD1,CASSLRQGNAGELFF,TGTGCCAGCAGTCTCCGACAGGGGAACGCCGGGGAGCTGTTTTTT
TRBJ2-7,-,TRBV7-2,TRBD1,CASSAGQGFHEQYF,TGTGCCAGCAGCGCCGGACAGGGGTTCCACGAGCAGTACTTC
TRBJ1-2,-,TRBV28,-,CASSLLADSYGYTF,TGTGCCAGCAGTCTCTTAGCTGACAGCTATGGCTACACCTTC
TRBJ2-7,-,TRBV21-1,-,CASSKVRLGSTYEQYF,TGTGCCAGCAGCAAAGTGAGGTTAGGCAGTACCTACGAGCAGTACTTC